The rows below give T cell receptor beta chains drawn from one sample of a study of CD8+ T cells in alopecia areata. This table comes from immunoSEQ multiplex PCR, and its TCRdb copy is limited to in-frame clones, with some not included. The repertoire holds roughly 19,000 clones, with more than 50% as singletons. The sample here was skin, taken at week 0. All receptors come from a human donor with alopecia areata. CDR3s include the opening cysteine and the closing phenylalanine or tryptophan. D genes are given only for firm matches. Clone size, where shown, is once, few, many, or a class for clones that have expanded.

clone_size j_call v_call d_call cdr3_aa cdr3_nt
- TRBJ2-3 TRBV4-2 TRBD2 CASSQVAGGHKDTQYF TGTGCCAGCAGCCAAGTAGCGGGGGGGCATAAAGATACGCAGTATTTT
few TRBJ2-5 TRBV7-9 - CASSLAEGSETQYF TGTGCCAGCAGCTTAGCGGAGGGGTCAGAGACCCAGTACTTC
- TRBJ2-1 TRBV6-1 TRBD2 CASITGGPGEQFF TGTGCCAGCATAACGGGGGGGCCGGGTGAGCAGTTCTTC
- TRBJ2-3 TRBV5-1 - CASSLTFNQETSTDTQYF TGCGCCAGCAGCTTGACCTTCAACCAGGAGACTAGCACAGATACGCAGTATTTT
- TRBJ1-2 TRBV6-5 - CASSRGAATNYGYTF TGTGCCAGCAGTCGTGGGGCGGCCACTAACTATGGCTACACCTTC
once TRBJ2-5 TRBV5-1 - CASSPQRRETQYF TGCGCCAGCAGCCCCCAGCGGCGCGAGACCCAGTACTTC
- TRBJ2-7 TRBV30 - CAWRMDSGSYEQYF TGTGCCTGGAGGATGGACAGCGGATCCTACGAGCAGTACTTC
- TRBJ2-7 TRBV7-9 - CASSSTGFYEQYF TGTGCCAGCAGCTCGACAGGATTCTACGAGCAGTACTTC
few TRBJ1-6 TRBV30 - CAWRVRGAGASSPLHF TGTGCCTGGAGGGTCCGGGGGGCGGGGGCGAGTTCACCCCTCCACTTT
few TRBJ2-5 TRBV6-6 TRBD2 CASSLERGGTQETQYF TGTGCCAGCAGTCTCGAGCGGGGGGGGACCCAAGAGACCCAGTACTTC
- TRBJ1-2 TRBV27 TRBD1 CASDSTGTGGGDGYTF TGTGCCAGTGATTCTACCGGGACAGGGGGCGGTGATGGCTACACCTTC
- TRBJ2-5 TRBV29-1 - CSVHRGGRETQYF TGCAGCGTCCACCGTGGGGGAAGGGAGACCCAGTACTTC
- TRBJ2-1 TRBV4-2 - CASSQGPSETYNEQFF TGTGCCAGCAGCCAAGGACCATCCGAAACATACAATGAGCAGTTCTTC
few TRBJ1-6 TRBV7-8 - CASAGGGGSPLHF TGTGCCAGCGCGGGAGGGGGGGGGTCACCCCTCCACTTT
- TRBJ1-1 TRBV7-2 - CASSLWSGDEAFF TGTGCCAGCAGCTTGTGGTCAGGTGATGAAGCTTTCTTT
- TRBJ1-2 TRBV29-1 - CSVGQASDGYTF TGCAGCGTTGGACAGGCCTCCGATGGCTACACCTTC
few TRBJ1-3 TRBV6-1 - CASSADDGLGNTIYF TGTGCCAGCAGTGCGGACGACGGCCTTGGAAACACCATATATTTT
few TRBJ2-2 TRBV10-3 - CAISESGELFF TGTGCCATCAGTGAGTCCGGGGAGCTGTTTTTT
- TRBJ2-7 TRBV10-1 - CASRNYEQYF TGCGCCAGCAGAAACTACGAGCAGTACTTC
- TRBJ2-3 TRBV18 - CASSPILDTQYF TGTGCCAGCTCACCAATCCTTGATACGCAGTATTTT
- TRBJ2-7 TRBV4-2 - CASSQDQGFYEQYF TGTGCCAGCAGCCAAGACCAGGGTTTCTACGAGCAGTACTTC
- TRBJ1-2 TRBV7-6 - CASSPFRWGFNYGYTF TGTGCCAGCAGCCCCTTCAGGTGGGGGTTTAACTATGGCTACACCTTC
- TRBJ2-2 TRBV2 - CASSGGSGNTGELFF TGTGCCAGCAGTGGGGGTAGCGGGAACACCGGGGAGCTGTTTTTT
- TRBJ2-2 TRBV14 - CASSQALRTGELFF TGTGCCAGCAGCCAAGCCCTCAGGACCGGGGAGCTGTTTTTT
- TRBJ2-1 TRBV7-2 TRBD2 CASSLAGRGSLSYNEQFF TGTGCCAGCAGCTTAGCGGGGCGGGGGTCACTCTCCTACAATGAGCAGTTCTTC
- TRBJ2-7 TRBV6-1 TRBD1 CATYRTGPTYEQYF TGTGCCACCTATCGGACAGGGCCGACCTACGAGCAGTACTTC
- TRBJ1-1 TRBV7-9 - CASSRQGLTEAFF TGTGCCAGCAGCAGGCAGGGACTTACTGAAGCTTTCTTT
- TRBJ2-7 TRBV5-1 - CASSLTEHEQYF TGCGCCAGCAGCTTGACAGAGCACGAGCAGTACTTC
- TRBJ2-3 TRBV10-1 - CASNDAGPRGDTQYF TGCGCCAGCAACGATGCCGGGCCAAGGGGAGATACGCAGTATTTT
few TRBJ2-1 TRBV2 - CASRRESSYNEQFF TGTGCCAGCAGGAGGGAGAGCTCCTACAATGAGCAGTTCTTC
- TRBJ2-7 TRBV7-3 TRBD1 CASSLGTGYEQYF TGTGCCAGCAGCTTAGGGACAGGCTACGAGCAGTACTTC
few TRBJ1-5 TRBV7-2 TRBD1 CASSHGKGAGSNQPQHF TGTGCCAGCAGCCATGGCAAGGGGGCAGGGAGCAATCAGCCCCAGCATTTT
few TRBJ2-2 TRBV2 TRBD1 CASSSQGAINGELFF TGTGCCAGCAGTAGTCAGGGGGCGATTAACGGGGAGCTGTTTTTT
- TRBJ1-5 TRBV15 - CATSRGRDQPQHF TGTGCCACCAGCAGAGGACGGGATCAGCCCCAGCATTTT
few TRBJ2-1 TRBV7-6 - CASSLDGLLNEQFF TGTGCCAGCAGCTTAGACGGACTACTCAATGAGCAGTTCTTC
- TRBJ1-5 TRBV11-2 TRBD1 CASSLAPTGAHQPQHF TGTGCCAGCAGCTTAGCGCCTACAGGGGCTCATCAGCCCCAGCATTTT
few TRBJ1-4 TRBV4-1 TRBD1 CASSQELGTGEEKLFF TGCGCCAGCAGCCAAGAACTCGGGACAGGGGAAGAAAAACTGTTTTTT
- TRBJ1-1 TRBV10-3 - CAIRDTRMNTEAFF TGTGCCATCAGAGACACCCGGATGAACACTGAAGCTTTCTTT
- TRBJ2-3 TRBV6-6 TRBD2 CASSRTSGLSDTQYF TGTGCCAGCAGTCGGACTAGCGGGTTATCAGATACGCAGTATTTT
- TRBJ2-7 TRBV27 TRBD2 CASSLRGTSGGPGALEQYF TGTGCCAGCAGTTTACGAGGGACTAGCGGGGGACCCGGGGCTCTCGAGCAGTACTTC
- TRBJ1-1 TRBV5-5 - CASSGGRGAFF TGTGCCAGCAGCGGCGGACGTGGAGCTTTCTTT
- TRBJ2-7 TRBV6-6 - CASGSDGFYEQYF TGTGCCAGCGGGTCCGACGGCTTCTACGAGCAGTACTTC
few TRBJ2-3 TRBV10-2 TRBD2 CASSALAGAYSSADTQYF TGCGCCAGCAGTGCACTAGCGGGGGCATACTCTAGCGCAGATACGCAGTATTTT
- TRBJ2-5 TRBV5-1 TRBD1 CASSATGGGGETQYF TGCGCCAGCAGCGCCACAGGGGGCGGAGGGGAGACCCAGTACTTC